The 9 T cell receptor beta chains in this list originate from one sample, sequenced in a study of OX40 agonist ivuxolimab in advanced cancers. Assay: immunoSEQ multiplex PCR; the TCRdb copy retains only in-frame clones and omits some. The sample comprises some 17,000 clones, just under 80% of which are singletons, and roughly 24% rests with the top ten. The specimen was CD4+ or CD8+ T cells sorted from blood, collected in a trial of the OX40 agonist ivuxolimab. The receptor set was obtained from an adult with an advanced solid tumor such as melanoma, head and neck, liver or kidney cancer.

In its sample, this clone is medium-sized. This rearrangement joins TRBV27 to TRBJ1-4, with D perhaps matching TRBD1 (5 bases). V was trimmed by 5 bases and J by 2 bases, leaving 15 bases between them. There are 16 residues in the CDR3. Looked up from germline, CDR1 is MNHEY and CDR2 is SMNVEV (reference sequence). CDR3 region: CASSPWQGLTNEKLFF. The CDR3, as DNA: TGTGCCAGCAGTCCCTGGCAGGGACTTACTAATGAAAAACTGTTTTTT.

The J gene is TRBJ2-3, the V gene TRBV4-1; D gene uncertain. Germline CDR1 MGHRA, CDR2 YSYEKL. V gave up 0 bases and J gave up 1 base, with 8 bases separating them. The CDR3 loop spans 15 amino acids. The chain's CDR3 is CASSQEQRRTDTQYF. CDR3 DNA sequence: TGCGCCAGCAGCCAAGAACAGCGTCGCACAGATACGCAGTATTTT.

CDR3 sequence: CASSPGPEKLFF. The CDR3 DNA follows: TGCGCCAGCAGCCCGGGACCTGAAAAACTGTTTTTT. The chain employs TRBV4-1 and TRBJ1-4, with D possibly TRBD1 on 5 matching bases. V shed 4 bases and J shed 7 bases, with 7 bases lying between them. Per the germline V gene, CDR1 is MGHRA and CDR2 is YSYEKL. The CDR3 covers 12 residues.

A word on this clone: A much larger clone lies one base from this, so it may be a read error. The chain has TRBV6-1 and TRBJ1-2; D is unresolved. The CDR3 is 10 residues long. The V end lost 11 bases, the J end lost 8 bases, and 12 bases lay between the germline ends. CDR1 is MNHNS and CDR2 is SASEGT in the germline V gene. CDR3 in amino acids: CAGLRRGYTF. CDR3 coding DNA: TGTGCCGGCCTCCGGAGGGGCTACACCTTC.

This clone was recorded a few times. The gene calls are TRBV7-9 and TRBJ2-7; D is unclear. This CDR3 contains 13 residues. The germline gives CDR1 SEHNR, CDR2 FQNEAQ (reference sequence). The ends were cut back, 5 bases at V and 0 bases at J, with 8 bases in the middle. CDR3 loop: CASSPLSSYEQYF. The CDR3, as DNA: TGTGCCAGCAGCCCCCTCTCCTCCTACGAGCAGTACTTC.

The chain links TRBV4-1 to TRBJ2-3; 10 bases line up with TRBD1. The CDR3 consists of 17 residues. The germline V gene encodes CDR1 MGHRA and CDR2 YSYEKL. With V trimmed by 4 bases and J by 6 bases, 13 bases remained unmatched. CDR3 coding DNA: TGCGCCAGCAGCCGTGACCGGGACAGGGGAAAGAGGGATACGCAGTATTTT. This gives the protein CASSRDRDRGKRDTQYF.

The chain combines TRBV5-6 with TRBJ2-3; 10 positions agree with TRBD1. Germline CDR1 SGHDT, CDR2 YYEEEE. The V and J ends lost 4 bases and 6 bases, in that order; junction bases with no gene match: 5. CDR3 length equals 14 residues. Here the CDR3 reads CASSPGTGADTQYF. The CDR3 DNA reads TGTGCCAGCAGCCCCGGGACAGGGGCGGATACGCAGTATTTT.

V is TRBV27 and J is TRBJ2-3; no reliable D call. The CDR3 covers 11 residues. Germline CDR1 MNHEY, CDR2 SMNVEV (reference sequence). With 6 bases removed from V and 6 bases from J, the gap between germline ends came to 7 bases. CDR3 residues: CASRALDTQYF. The DNA of the CDR3 is TGTGCCAGCAGAGCCTTGGATACGCAGTATTTT.

The rearrangement joins TRBV9 to TRBJ2-7; D is unresolved. Trimming took off 0 bases at V and 1 base at J, with 5 bases between the two ends. The germline V gene has CDR1 SGDLS and CDR2 YYNGEE. The CDR3 is made up of 13 amino acids. In nucleotides, the CDR3 is TGTGCCAGCAGCGTAGACGGTTCCTACGAGCAGTACTTC. Translation gives CASSVDGSYEQYF.